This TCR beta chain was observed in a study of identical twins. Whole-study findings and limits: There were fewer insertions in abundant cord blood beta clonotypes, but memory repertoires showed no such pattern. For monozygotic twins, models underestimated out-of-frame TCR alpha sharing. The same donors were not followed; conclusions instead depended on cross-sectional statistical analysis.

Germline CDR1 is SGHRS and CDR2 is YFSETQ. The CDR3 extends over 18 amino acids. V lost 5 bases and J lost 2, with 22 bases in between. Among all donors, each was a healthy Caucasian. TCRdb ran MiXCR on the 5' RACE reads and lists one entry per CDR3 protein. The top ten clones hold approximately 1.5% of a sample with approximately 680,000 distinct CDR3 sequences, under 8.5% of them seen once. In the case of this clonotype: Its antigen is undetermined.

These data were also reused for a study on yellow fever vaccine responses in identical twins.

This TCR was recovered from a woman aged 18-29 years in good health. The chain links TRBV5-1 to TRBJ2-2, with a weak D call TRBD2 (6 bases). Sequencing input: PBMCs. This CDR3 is CASSLRLVGTGNTGELFF. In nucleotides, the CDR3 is TGCGCCAGCAGTTTAAGACTAGTCGGGACGGGAAACACCGGGGAGCTGTTTTTT.